The clone carrying this T cell receptor beta chain was detected many times. This record comes from a study of CD8 T cells in ankylosing spondylitis. The germline gives CDR1 SGDLS, CDR2 YYNGEE. Trimming left V 7 bases short and J 2 bases short, with 11 bases between. The CDR3 sequence is 13 residues long. In TCRdb, the 5' RACE reads were re-called with MiXCR into one record per CDR3 protein. The sample consists of roughly 240,000 distinct CDR3 sequences, roughly 8.2% of them appearing once. Sequencing input: blood, either unsorted or a sorted T cell fraction (not recorded which). The chain links TRBV9 to TRBJ2-3; weak D call: TRBD2 (6 bases). The TCR comes from a female donor with ankylosing spondylitis or in good health (not recorded which). The CDR3 here is CASSRGVTDTQYF. The CDR3 nucleotides read TGTGCCAGCTCCCGCGGGGTCACAGATACGCAGTATTTT.